This TCR beta chain was documented in a study of OX40 agonist ivuxolimab in advanced cancers. J gave up 6 bases and V 3 bases, and 7 bases lay outside the gene matches. In germline, CDR1 is GTSNPN, CDR2 SVGIG (reference sequence). This CDR3 comprises 14 residues. Sequencing used immunoSEQ multiplex PCR; TCRdb keeps in-frame clones, though not all of them. The table records about 15,000 clones, about four fifths of them present only once. Blood sampling was done at baseline, cycle 4 day 1, and cycle 7 day 1. This material consisted of CD4+ or CD8+ T cells sorted from blood, taken in a trial of the OX40 agonist ivuxolimab. The source of this sequence is an adult with an advanced solid tumor such as melanoma, head and neck, liver or kidney cancer. J is TRBJ2-1 and V is TRBV30, with 8 bases fitting TRBD2. CDR3 sequence: CAWRLAGYVNEQFF. The CDR3 region has the DNA TGTGCCTGGAGGTTAGCGGGATATGTCAATGAGCAGTTCTTC.